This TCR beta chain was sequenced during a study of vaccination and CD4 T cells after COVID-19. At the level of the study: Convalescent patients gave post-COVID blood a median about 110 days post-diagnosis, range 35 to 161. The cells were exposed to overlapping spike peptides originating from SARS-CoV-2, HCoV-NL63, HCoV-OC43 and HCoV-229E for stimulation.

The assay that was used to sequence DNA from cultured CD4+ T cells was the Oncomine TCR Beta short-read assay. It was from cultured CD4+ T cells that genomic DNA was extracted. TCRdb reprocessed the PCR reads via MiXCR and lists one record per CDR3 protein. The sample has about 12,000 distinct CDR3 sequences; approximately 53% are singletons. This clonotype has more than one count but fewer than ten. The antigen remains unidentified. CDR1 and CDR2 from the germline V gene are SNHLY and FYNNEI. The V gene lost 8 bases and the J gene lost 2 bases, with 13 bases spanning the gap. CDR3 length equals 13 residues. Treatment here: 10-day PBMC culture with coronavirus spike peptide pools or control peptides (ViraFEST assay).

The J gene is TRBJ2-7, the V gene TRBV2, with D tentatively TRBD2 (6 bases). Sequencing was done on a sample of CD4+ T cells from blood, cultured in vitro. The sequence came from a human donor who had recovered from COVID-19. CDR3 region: CASSRDFPYEQYF. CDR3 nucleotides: TGTGCCAGCTCCCGGGACTTCCCCTACGAGCAGTACTTC.